This T cell receptor beta chain is drawn from a study of human T cells and chemical hapten exposure. Across the study: The sensitizer, 2% DPC, was used on around 2 cm by around 2 cm of upper inner arm skin.

TCRdb redid the calling of the RACE reads with MiXCR, one entry per CDR3 protein. The sample yields 75,000 to 100,000 distinct CDR3 sequences, over 9.5% seen once. This CDR3 contains 15 residues. The V and J ends lost 7 bases and 6 bases, in that order; junction bases with no gene match: 13. Time point described: patch test 1, 2 weeks after DPC sensitization. Documented treatment: therapeutic diphenylcyclopropenone sensitization with weekly scalp DPC. Findings and limits, study-wide: PT1 expanded TCR counts and patch test score were linked, and their correlation was positive. Having alopecia, the donors may differ immunologically from healthy people.

The sample holds a few counts of this clonotype. Its specificity is unknown. This specimen consisted of whole blood, obtained in connection with sensitization to the hapten diphenylcyclopropenone (DPC). The sequence was collected from a man in his forties or fifties with alopecia areata. Some clones in this sample may be carry-over from other donors' samples. The V and J genes are TRBV12-3 or TRBV12-4 and TRBJ2-3; TRBD1 agrees at 7 bases. The CDR3 protein is CASIFAQGVTDTQYF. DNA for the CDR3: TGTGCCAGCATCTTTGCGCAGGGGGTCACGGATACGCAGTATTTT.